These T cell receptor beta chains were read from a single sample in a study of control samples from healthy donors and cancer patients. Assay: immunoSEQ multiplex PCR; the TCRdb copy retains only in-frame clones and omits some. The sample has 130,000 to 150,000 clones, more than 85% seen once. The sequenced sample was blood. The receptors stem from a man aged 30 to 45 in good health. CDR3s include the opening cysteine and the closing phenylalanine or tryptophan. A D gene is named only where the DNA matches it firmly. A clone size is listed for some rows: how often the clone was seen (once, few, many), or a class if it is expanded.

d_call j_call v_call clone_size cdr3_nt cdr3_aa
TRBD2 TRBJ2-3 TRBV5-1 NA TGCGCCAGCAGCCTGGGACTAGTTCGTCGTCCAGATACGCAGTATTTT CASSLGLVRRPDTQYF
NA TRBJ2-3 TRBV10-1 NA TGCGCCAGCAGTGATGGAGGGGTAGATACGCAGTATTTT CASSDGGVDTQYF
NA TRBJ2-3 TRBV5-4 NA TGTGCCAGCAGCTTCGGGTCTACAGATACGCAGTATTTT CASSFGSTDTQYF
TRBD2 TRBJ2-1 TRBV3-1/TRBV3-2 once TGTGCCAGCAGCCAAGAAGCTCTTGCGGGGGGCGTCAATGAGCAGTTCTTC CASSQEALAGGVNEQFF
NA TRBJ1-1 TRBV19 NA TGTGCCAGTACCGCGACCAGGGCCCAAGCAACTGAAGCTTTCTTT CASTATRAQATEAFF
TRBD1 TRBJ2-7 TRBV5-8 NA TGTGCCAGCAGCTTTAGACAGGGTGGCTCCTACGAGCAGTACTTC CASSFRQGGSYEQYF
NA TRBJ2-1 TRBV24-1 many TGTGCCACCAGTGATGGGATGGGGCATGAGCAGTTCTTC CATSDGMGHEQFF
TRBD2 TRBJ2-2 TRBV6-4 NA TGTGCCAGCAGTGACACCGGGACTAGCGGGGGGGCCTCCGGGGAGCTGTTTTTT CASSDTGTSGGASGELFF
NA TRBJ1-6 TRBV7-9 once TGTGCCAGCAGCTTTCTCGGTTCACCCCTCCACTTT CASSFLGSPLHF
TRBD1 TRBJ1-2 TRBV14 NA TGTGCCAGCAGCCATGTATACCGGGACAGCATTCCGGGCTACACCTTC CASSHVYRDSIPGYTF
TRBD2 TRBJ2-3 TRBV11-2 NA TGTGCCAGCAGCTTAATCCCTAGCGGGGGGGCCGTAGATACGCAGTATTTT CASSLIPSGGAVDTQYF
TRBD1 TRBJ2-3 TRBV19 NA TGTGCCAGTAGTATGACAGGGTATGCGACAGATACGCAGTATTTT CASSMTGYATDTQYF
NA TRBJ1-6 TRBV5-1 once TGCGCCAGCAGCCCCCTCGGAGACAGGAATTCACCCCTCCACTTT CASSPLGDRNSPLHF
NA TRBJ2-3 TRBV10-3 NA TGTGCCATCAGTGAGTCGGCAGATACGCAGTATTTT CAISESADTQYF
NA TRBJ2-1 TRBV3-1/TRBV3-2 NA TGTGCCAGCAGCCAATTTACATCCCCCCTTAACAATGAGCAGTTCTTC CASSQFTSPLNNEQFF
NA TRBJ1-1 TRBV19 once TGTGCGAGTATTTTGGGGGCCGGGGGCACTGAAGCTTTCTTT CASILGAGGTEAFF
TRBD1 TRBJ2-3 TRBV24-1 few TGTGCCACCAGTGACCCCACAGGGGGCTGGACAGATACGCAGTATTTT CATSDPTGGWTDTQYF
NA TRBJ2-5 TRBV12-2 NA TGTGCAAGTCGCAGTTTGGGACAGCCCGAGCAGACCCAGTACTTC CASRSLGQPEQTQYF
TRBD1 TRBJ1-3 TRBV30 NA TGTGCCTGGACTACCCTCAGAGGGACAGGGGGATCTGGAAACACCATATATTTT CAWTTLRGTGGSGNTIYF
NA TRBJ2-1 TRBV2 NA TGTGCCAGCACCGAAGGGGGGGCGACGTACAATGAGCAGTTCTTC CASTEGGATYNEQFF
NA TRBJ1-6 TRBV9 NA TGTGCCAGCAGCGAATATAATTCACCCCTCCACTTT CASSEYNSPLHF
TRBD2 TRBJ2-1 TRBV29-1 NA TGCAGCGTTGAAGGGACTAGCGGGGGGTACAATGAGCAGTTCTTC CSVEGTSGGYNEQFF
TRBD2 TRBJ2-7 TRBV4-1 NA TGCGCCAGCAGCCAGGGACTAGATCCCTTTTACGAGCAGTACTTC CASSQGLDPFYEQYF
NA TRBJ1-2 TRBV6-5 NA TGTGCCAGCAGAGACGGTTTGAGATACACCTTC CASRDGLRYTF
NA TRBJ2-7 TRBV27 NA TGTGCCAGCAGTTTATATGGGGGGCGGGACGAGCAGTACTTC CASSLYGGRDEQYF
NA TRBJ1-4 TRBV5-5 NA TGTGCCAGCAGCTTGCAGTCCCGACCAGTGCGGGAAAAACTGTTTTTT CASSLQSRPVREKLFF
NA TRBJ1-5 TRBV28 NA TGTGCCAGCAGTTCGTCCGGGGCACGACTGTATAGCAATCAGCCCCAGCATTTT CASSSSGARLYSNQPQHF
TRBD1 TRBJ2-3 TRBV27 NA TGTGCCAGCCGACCTGACAGGGGGAGAGATACGCAGTATTTT CASRPDRGRDTQYF
NA TRBJ2-6 TRBV5-6 NA TGTGCCAGCAGCTCCAGGGTCCCTGGCTCTGGGGCCAACGTCCTGACTTTC CASSSRVPGSGANVLTF